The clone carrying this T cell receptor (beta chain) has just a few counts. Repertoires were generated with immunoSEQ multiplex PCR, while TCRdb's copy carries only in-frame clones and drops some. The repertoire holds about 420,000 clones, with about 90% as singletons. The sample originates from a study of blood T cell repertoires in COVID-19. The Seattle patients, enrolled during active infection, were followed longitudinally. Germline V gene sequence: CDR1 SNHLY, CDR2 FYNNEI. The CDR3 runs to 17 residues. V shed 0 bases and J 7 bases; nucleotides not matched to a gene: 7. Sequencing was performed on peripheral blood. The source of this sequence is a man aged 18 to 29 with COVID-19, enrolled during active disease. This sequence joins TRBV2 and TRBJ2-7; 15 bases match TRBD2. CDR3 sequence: CASSEALPGTSGGEQYF. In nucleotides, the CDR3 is TGTGCCAGCAGTGAAGCGCTTCCTGGGACTAGCGGGGGGGAGCAGTACTTC.